This TCR beta chain originates from a study of T-cell memory formation after mild COVID-19. TCRdb redid the calling of the 5' RACE reads with MiXCR, one entry per CDR3 protein. The sample lists tens of thousands of distinct CDR3 sequences, over 15% occurring once. The V gene lost 0 bases and the J gene lost 4 bases, with 13 bases spanning the gap. There are 15 residues in the CDR3. Germline CDR1 reads SGHRS; CDR2 reads YFSETQ. This clonotype was seen a few times. Its target is unknown. Whole-study findings and limits: Second-wave clones reaching peak frequency on day 37 lacked confirmed SARS-CoV-2 specificity.

The sequence was obtained from an adult woman who had mild COVID-19 (a few samples of this study predate the infection). Cell type and time point are not known. Sequenced: PBMCs or a T cell subset sorted from them (not recorded which). The chain employs TRBV5-1 and TRBJ1-1; possible D gene TRBD1, 6 bases. CDR3 coding DNA: TGCGCCAGCAGCTTGGCCGGCAGGGGTGGCACTGAAGCTTTCTTT. This translates into CASSLAGRGGTEAFF.